This TCR beta chain is from a study of STAT5B mutations in CD4+ large granular lymphocyte leukemia. Study findings and constraints: Patient CD4-sorted repertoires looked more clonal than healthy CD4+ repertoires, even without putative leukemic clones.

As for this clone: Its target is unknown.

Authors' analysis steps: Lowest detectable productive clonotype frequency was 2.59 x 10-5. TCRdb's table, derived via immunoSEQ multiplex PCR, lists solely in-frame clones and lacks some. V and J calls plus clone size are reproduced from that table; the DNA served to infer D and trimming. The data show 30,000 to 40,000 clones, with 69% seen just once and around 2.9% held by the top ten. The sequenced material came from CD4+ T cells from blood buffy coats. The origin of this receptor is a human donor in good health.

Here the CDR3 DNA reads TGTGCCAGTAGTATAGATCCACAGCCCCTGAGCAATCAGCCCCAGCATTTT. Translation gives CASSIDPQPLSNQPQHF. This sequence joins TRBV19 and TRBJ1-5, with D hard to call. Germline V CDR1 and CDR2: LNHDA, SQIVND (reference sequence). CDR3 size: 17 residues. The V end was cut by 0 bases, the J end by 1 base, with 13 bases between.